These 18 T cell receptor beta chains share one sample of origin, sequenced in a study of blood T cell repertoires in COVID-19. Using immunoSEQ multiplex PCR, the repertoire was profiled, and TCRdb retains in-frame clones only, with some absent. The table records about 170,000 clones, around 88% of them present only once. Sequenced: PBMCs or T cells enriched from blood (not recorded which). The receptors come from a woman aged 50 to 65 in a cohort exposed to, infected with or recovered from COVID-19 (not recorded which).

This rearrangement joins TRBV6-5 to TRBJ1-3, with D possibly matching TRBD1 (5 bases). The germline gives CDR1 MNHEY, CDR2 SVGAGI. The V gene lost 4 bases and the J gene lost 3 bases, with 13 bases spanning the gap. This CDR3 has 15 amino acids. The CDR3 region has the DNA TGTGCCAGCAGTTCTTTGGGGGGATTTGGAAACACCATATATTTT. Translating gives CASSSLGGFGNTIYF.

The chain combines TRBV7-2 with TRBJ2-3; the D gene is possibly TRBD2 (5 bases). CDR1 and CDR2 from the germline V gene are SGHTA and FQGNSA. CDR3 length: 18 residues. The V gene lost 5 bases and the J gene lost 5 bases, with 26 bases spanning the gap. Written as DNA, the CDR3 is TGTGCCAGCAGCCTCATCATAAGCGGAAATCCTAGTCGAGATACGCAGTATTTT. It is translated as CASSLIISGNPSRDTQYF.

V gene TRBV30 combines with J gene TRBJ1-2; 7 bases are a match to TRBD1. There are 14 residues in the CDR3. Germline CDR1 and CDR2: GTSNPN and SVGIG (reference sequence). The trim removed 2 bases at V and 6 bases at J, leaving 9 bases unmatched. This chain's CDR3 is CAWSPDRDENGYTF. The CDR3 coding sequence is TGTGCCTGGAGTCCCGACAGGGACGAGAATGGCTACACCTTC.

The chain joins TRBV28 to TRBJ1-5; possible D gene TRBD1, 5 bases. The CDR3 has 16 amino acids. Germline CDR1 is MDHEN and CDR2 is SYDVKM. Trimming stripped 4 bases from V and 2 bases from J, with 15 bases between. The CDR3 DNA follows: TGTGCCAGCAGTTGGGCTCCCGTAGGGGGCAATCAGCCCCAGCATTTT. Protein product: CASSWAPVGGNQPQHF.

The chain links TRBV15 to TRBJ1-3; possible D gene TRBD1, 5 bases. This CDR3 has 14 residues. With 2 bases removed from V and 4 bases from J, the gap between germline ends came to 9 bases. From germline, CDR1 is LNHNV and CDR2 YYDKDF (reference sequence). CDR3 in amino acids: CATSRQGPGNTIYF. The CDR3 DNA reads TGTGCCACCAGCAGACAGGGTCCAGGAAACACCATATATTTT.

The rearrangement links TRBV5-4 to TRBJ2-6; no reliable D call. Trimming shortened V by 0 bases and J by 3 bases, and 4 bases separated the two germline ends. From germline, CDR1 is SGHNT and CDR2 YYREEE (reference sequence). This CDR3 region has 14 residues. CDR3 protein: CASSLGDGANVLTF. In nucleotides, the CDR3 is TGTGCCAGCAGCTTGGGAGATGGGGCCAACGTCCTGACTTTC.

The chain uses TRBV7-9 and TRBJ2-7; 13 bases map to TRBD2. V shed 1 base and J 2 bases; nucleotides not matched to a gene: 5. Per the germline V gene, CDR1 is SEHNR and CDR2 is FQNEAQ (reference sequence). The length of the CDR3 is 17 residues. In nucleotides, the CDR3 is TGTGCCAGCAGCTTAGATGGGACTAGCGGGGTTACCTACGAGCAGTACTTC. Translation: CASSLDGTSGVTYEQYF.

A word on this clone: Sequence at one end of the junction differs from germline and may be a read error. This chain uses TRBV27 with TRBJ2-7; D is unresolved. The CDR3 spans 9 residues. CDR1 is MNHEY and CDR2 is SMNVEV in the germline V gene (reference sequence). This CDR3 is CEQSYEQYF. The DNA of the CDR3 is TGCGAACAGTCCTACGAGCAGTACTTC.

The chain is built from TRBV30 and TRBJ1-3; D not certain. Germline CDR1 reads GTSNPN; CDR2 reads SVGIG (reference sequence). The CDR3 covers 13 residues. V gave up 0 bases and J gave up 4 bases, with 7 bases separating them. The CDR3 DNA reads TGTGCCTGGAGTGTGGCAGGCGGAAACACCATATATTTT. Residues: CAWSVAGGNTIYF.

This sequence joins TRBV7-2 and TRBJ2-1; D gene unclear. V lost 5 bases to trimming and J lost 4 bases, with 12 bases between them. The CDR3 is 14 amino acids. The germline V gene encodes CDR1 SGHTA and CDR2 FQGNSA. The CDR3 here is CASSPRTAYNEQFF. DNA for the CDR3: TGTGCCAGCAGCCCCCGTACTGCTTACAATGAGCAGTTCTTC.

The chain links TRBV27 to TRBJ2-4; the D is unclear. The germline gives CDR1 MNHEY, CDR2 SMNVEV (reference sequence). Trimming shortened V by 5 bases and J by 0 bases, and 14 bases separated the two germline ends. The CDR3 loop spans 16 amino acids. CDR3 residues: CASSAPRYLAKNIQYF. The CDR3 DNA sequence: TGTGCCAGCAGTGCCCCTCGGTATCTAGCCAAAAACATTCAGTACTTC.

This clone has a handful of counts. J is TRBJ2-3 and V is TRBV7-2, with TRBD1 identical over 8 bases. With 2 bases clipped from V and 4 bases from J, the junction kept 5 bases outside the gene matches. The CDR3 totals 15 residues. Germline CDR1 and CDR2: SGHTA and FQGNSA. CDR3 protein: CASSLTGGGADTQYF. CDR3 DNA sequence: TGTGCCAGCAGCTTAACAGGGGGAGGAGCAGATACGCAGTATTTT.

The rearrangement links TRBV6-2 or TRBV6-3 to TRBJ1-1; no clear D gene. Trimming removed 5 bases at V and 0 bases at J, with 13 bases between. The germline V gene has CDR1 MNHEY and CDR2 SVGEGT. This CDR3 region has 15 residues. CDR3 residues: CASSRRVTMNTEAFF. The CDR3 DNA sequence: TGTGCCAGCAGTCGGAGGGTCACCATGAACACTGAAGCTTTCTTT.

The chain carries TRBV11-3 and TRBJ1-3, with 7 nucleotides matching TRBD1. CDR1 SGHNT and CDR2 YENEEA come from the germline V gene. The CDR3 is 15 amino acids. The V gene end was trimmed by 4 bases and the J gene end by 2 bases; junction bases not matched to a gene: 5. DNA for the CDR3: TGTGCCAGCAGCTCGACAGGGCCACCTGGAAACACCATATATTTT. It encodes CASSSTGPPGNTIYF.

This sequence joins TRBV5-1 and TRBJ1-3; maybe TRBD1 (5 bases). Trimming stripped 0 bases from V and 2 bases from J, with 12 bases between. This CDR3 comprises 16 residues. CDR1 SGHRS and CDR2 YFSETQ come from the germline V gene. The DNA for the CDR3 is TGCGCCAGCAGCTTGGCGGGACTTCAAGCTGGAAACACCATATATTTT. As protein: CASSLAGLQAGNTIYF. Full variable domain (outside the CDR3, taken from reference TRBV5-1 and TRBJ1-3): KAGVTQTPRYLIKTRGQQVTLSCSPISGHRSVSWYQQTPGQGLQFLFEYFSETQRNKGNFPGRFSGRQFSNSRSEMNVSTLELGDSALYLCASSLAGLQAGNTIYFGEGSWLTVV.

The chain is built from TRBV7-2 and TRBJ2-3, with D possibly TRBD2 on 5 matching bases. Germline CDR1 SGHTA, CDR2 FQGNSA. Trimming stripped 1 base from V and 6 bases from J, with 8 bases between. The CDR3 loop spans 13 amino acids. The CDR3 region is CASSLEPGDTQYF. Written as DNA, the CDR3 is TGTGCCAGCAGCTTAGAGCCGGGGGATACGCAGTATTTT.

This rearrangement joins TRBV6-5 to TRBJ2-2, with D hard to call. Germline CDR1 MNHEY, CDR2 SVGAGI. V gave up 0 bases and J gave up 1 base, with 9 bases separating them. The CDR3 has 16 amino acids. The CDR3 region is CASSYSMSENTGELFF. In DNA, the CDR3 is TGTGCCAGCAGTTACTCGATGTCAGAGAACACCGGGGAGCTGTTTTTT.

The chain couples TRBV7-2 to TRBJ2-1; 11 positions match TRBD2. The germline V gene has CDR1 SGHTA and CDR2 FQGNSA. CDR3 length: 16 residues. With 6 bases clipped from V and 7 bases from J, the junction kept 11 bases outside the gene matches. The CDR3 reads CASRFRRLAGRNEQFF. In nucleotides, the CDR3 is TGTGCCAGCAGATTCCGTAGACTAGCGGGAAGGAATGAGCAGTTCTTC.